This TCR beta chain is from a study of blood T cell repertoires in COVID-19. Study details: Material from acute and convalescent COVID-19 was sourced from the United States, Italy and Spain.

Recovered status applied to Cohort 3 donors who had two consecutive negative PCRs. It also applied to those with clearance or with symptom resolution. This CDR3 has 16 residues. Losses at the gene ends were 5 bases for V and 0 bases for J; bases not matched to a gene: 5. CDR1 and CDR2 from the germline V gene are LNHDA and SQIVND (reference sequence). The assay was immunoSEQ multiplex PCR, and TCRdb's table has in-frame clones only and misses some. Of 300,000 or so clones in the sample, 90% were seen once. The source material was PBMCs or T cells enriched from blood (not recorded which). The source of this sequence is a woman aged 30 to 39 who had recovered from COVID-19. The V and J genes are TRBV19 and TRBJ1-5; TRBD1 matches 9 bases. The CDR3 spells CASSGTGTLSNQPQHF. The DNA for the CDR3 is TGTGCCAGTAGTGGGACAGGGACCCTTAGCAATCAGCCCCAGCATTTT.